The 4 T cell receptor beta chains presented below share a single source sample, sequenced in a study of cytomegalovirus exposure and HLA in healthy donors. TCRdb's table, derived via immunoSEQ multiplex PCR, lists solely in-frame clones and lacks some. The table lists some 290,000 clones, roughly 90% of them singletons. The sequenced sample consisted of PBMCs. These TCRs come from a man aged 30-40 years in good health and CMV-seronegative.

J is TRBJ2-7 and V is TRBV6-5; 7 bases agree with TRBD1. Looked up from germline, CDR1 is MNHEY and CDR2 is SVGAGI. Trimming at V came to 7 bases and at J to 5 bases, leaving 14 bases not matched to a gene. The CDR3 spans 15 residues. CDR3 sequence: CASNQPGAGGNEQYF. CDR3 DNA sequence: TGTGCCAGCAACCAACCAGGGGCAGGGGGAAACGAGCAGTACTTC.

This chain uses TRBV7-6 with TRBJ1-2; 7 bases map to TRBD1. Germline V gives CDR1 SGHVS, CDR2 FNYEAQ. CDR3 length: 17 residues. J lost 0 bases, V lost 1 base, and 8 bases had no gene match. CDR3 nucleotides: TGTGCCAGCAGCTTAGGAAGGGACAGCCGATCTAACTATGGCTACACCTTC. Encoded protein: CASSLGRDSRSNYGYTF.

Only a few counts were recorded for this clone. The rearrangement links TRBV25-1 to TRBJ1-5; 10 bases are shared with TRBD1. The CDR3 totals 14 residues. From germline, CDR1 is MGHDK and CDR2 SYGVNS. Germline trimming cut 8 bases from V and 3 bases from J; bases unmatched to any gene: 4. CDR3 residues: CASVGTGVNQPQHF. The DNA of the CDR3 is TGTGCCAGCGTCGGGACAGGGGTCAATCAGCCCCAGCATTTT.

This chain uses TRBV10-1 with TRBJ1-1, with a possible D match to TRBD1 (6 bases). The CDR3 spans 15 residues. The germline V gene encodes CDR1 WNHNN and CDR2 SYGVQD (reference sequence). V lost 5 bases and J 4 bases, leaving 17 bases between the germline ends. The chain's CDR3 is CASSRRRDTSTEAFF. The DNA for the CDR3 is TGCGCCAGCAGTAGACGCCGGGACACGAGCACTGAAGCTTTCTTT.